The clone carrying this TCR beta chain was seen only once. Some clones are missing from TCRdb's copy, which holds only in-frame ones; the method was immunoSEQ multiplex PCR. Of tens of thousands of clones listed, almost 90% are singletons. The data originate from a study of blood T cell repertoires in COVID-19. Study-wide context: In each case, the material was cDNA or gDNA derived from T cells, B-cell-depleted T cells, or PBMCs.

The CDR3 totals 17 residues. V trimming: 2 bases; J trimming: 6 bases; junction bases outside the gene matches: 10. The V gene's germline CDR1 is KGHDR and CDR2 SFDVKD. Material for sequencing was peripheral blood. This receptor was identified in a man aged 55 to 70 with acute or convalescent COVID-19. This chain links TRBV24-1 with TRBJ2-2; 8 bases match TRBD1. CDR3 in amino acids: CATSDSRARGLAGELFF. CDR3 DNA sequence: TGTGCCACCAGTGATTCGAGGGCCAGGGGGCTCGCCGGGGAGCTGTTTTTT.